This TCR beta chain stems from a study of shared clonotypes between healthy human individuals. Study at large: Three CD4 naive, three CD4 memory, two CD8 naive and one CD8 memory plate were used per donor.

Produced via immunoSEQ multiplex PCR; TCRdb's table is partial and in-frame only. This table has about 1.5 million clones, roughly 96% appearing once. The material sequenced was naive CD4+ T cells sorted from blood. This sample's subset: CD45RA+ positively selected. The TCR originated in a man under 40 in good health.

For the CDR3, the DNA is TGTGCCAGCAGTTCCGGGATACTAAGGGGGGAGCTGTTTTTT. This codes for CASSSGILRGELFF. J is TRBJ2-2 and V is TRBV27; TRBD2 is a possible D gene (5 bases). Trimming pared 4 bases from V and 8 bases from J, leaving 14 bases between. The CDR3 is 14 amino acids. Germline CDR1 MNHEY, CDR2 SMNVEV (reference sequence).